The T cell receptor (beta chain) under discussion was sequenced for a study of cytomegalovirus exposure and HLA in healthy donors. Germline V gene data show CDR1 as SGHNT and CDR2 as YYREEE (reference sequence). Deletions cut 4 bases from V and 3 bases from J, with 16 bases between. The CDR3 totals 16 residues. Researchers ran the PCR with 60 Vbeta and 13 Jbeta primers. In the study's own analysis: The authors later counted tens of millions of unique TCR beta chains, roughly 10 million of them shared. Using immunoSEQ multiplex PCR, the repertoire was profiled, and TCRdb retains in-frame clones only, with some absent. For V, J and clone size, that table is used; D and trimming come from the DNA. The sample yields around 200,000 clones, roughly 90% seen once.

The J gene is TRBJ2-2, the V gene TRBV5-4; D ambiguous. What was sequenced was PBMCs. The TCR originated in a young woman in good health and CMV-seronegative. In DNA, the CDR3 is TGTGCCAGCAGCAGTCGAGACAAAGAATACACCGGGGAGCTGTTTTTT. It yields the protein CASSSRDKEYTGELFF.